This T cell receptor beta chain is drawn from a study of vaccination effects on CD4 cells after COVID-19. Per the germline V gene, CDR1 is MNHNS and CDR2 is SASEGT. The CDR3 is 14 amino acids. V lost 2 bases to trimming and J lost 4 bases, with 11 bases between them. Assay used: immunoSEQ multiplex PCR; TCRdb lists only in-frame clones, some missing. The data show 26,000 or so clones, under 75% seen once. Antigen-specific CD4+ T cells were first expanded with viral peptide pools by the ViraFEST assay and only then sequenced. When roughly eleven days of culture had elapsed, CD4+ T cells were isolated. Testing of the vaccine recipients showed negative nucleocapsid antibodies and no prior SARS-CoV-2 infection. On this clone: Its antigen is undetermined.

This specimen was CD4+ T cells from PBMCs cultured with SARS-CoV-2 spike peptides, taken before COVID-19 vaccination. The TCR comes from a human donor who received a COVID-19 vaccine. This rearrangement joins TRBV6-1 to TRBJ2-5; D unclear. The CDR3 nucleotides read TGTGCCAGCAGTGAATGGGGTTCTGGAGAGACCCAGTACTTC. As protein: CASSEWGSGETQYF.